These T cell receptor beta chains were read from a single sample in a study of early stage breast cancer tumors. Profiling relied on immunoSEQ multiplex PCR, and the TCRdb table lists in-frame clones only, not all of them. This table has over 13,000 clones, about four fifths appearing once. The sample comprised normal breast tissue next to the tumor. These receptors originate from a person in their fifties or sixties with breast cancer. Each CDR3 is given with its conserved first and last residue. The order of the fields is clone size, J gene, V gene, D gene, CDR3 protein, CDR3 DNA. The D gene is left open where the match is weak. The size field is filled for only some rows; it gives once, few, many or a size class.

. TRBJ2-6 TRBV7-3 . CASSASWGRESGANVLTF TGTGCCAGCAGCGCGTCGTGGGGACGCGAATCTGGGGCCAACGTCCTGACTTTC
. TRBJ2-1 TRBV19 . CASSPTGMSSYNEQFF TGTGCCAGTAGTCCGACCGGGATGAGCTCCTACAATGAGCAGTTCTTC
. TRBJ2-7 TRBV2 . CASSPRQSSYEQYF TGTGCCAGCAGTCCTCGACAGAGCTCCTACGAGCAGTACTTC
. TRBJ2-6 TRBV5-5 . CASSLEGGKTGANVLTF TGTGCCAGCAGCTTGGAGGGGGGAAAGACTGGGGCCAACGTCCTGACTTTC
. TRBJ2-2 TRBV7-3 . CASSLSAGWNTGELFF TGTGCCAGCAGCTTATCGGCAGGCTGGAACACCGGGGAGCTGTTTTTT
. TRBJ2-7 TRBV7-6 TRBD2 CASSAVSGSLPYEQYF TGTGCCAGCAGCGCGGTTAGCGGGAGTCTTCCCTACGAGCAGTACTTC
. TRBJ1-2 TRBV29-1 TRBD1 CSVEDLGAGGTF TGCAGCGTTGAAGATTTAGGGGCAGGGGGGACCTTC
few TRBJ1-2 TRBV30 . CAWSPATSSPSGYTF TGTGCCTGGAGCCCTGCCACATCTTCTCCAAGTGGCTACACCTTC
. TRBJ1-4 TRBV7-9 . CASSLGWDIQRTNEKLFF TGTGCCAGCAGCTTAGGTTGGGACATCCAGCGTACTAATGAAAAACTGTTTTTT
. TRBJ1-2 TRBV7-9 . CASRINYGYTF TGTGCCAGCAGAATTAACTATGGCTACACCTTC
. TRBJ2-3 TRBV5-1 . CASSLYRGGDTQYF TGCGCCAGCAGCCTCTACAGGGGAGGAGATACGCAGTATTTT
once TRBJ2-3 TRBV9 TRBD2 CASSVLAGGVTDTQYF TGTGCCAGCAGCGTATTAGCGGGGGGCGTGACAGATACGCAGTATTTT
. TRBJ1-2 TRBV19 TRBD1 CASSIQGASNYGYTF TGTGCCAGTAGTATACAGGGGGCCTCTAACTATGGCTACACCTTC
. TRBJ1-1 TRBV11-2 . CASSYSQANTEAFF TGTGCCAGCAGTTACAGCCAGGCGAACACTGAAGCTTTCTTT
. TRBJ2-7 TRBV28 TRBD1 CASRETGGAYEQYF TGTGCCAGCAGGGAGACAGGGGGCGCGTACGAGCAGTACTTC
. TRBJ1-2 TRBV7-2 . CASSLGGGGVRGYTF TGTGCCAGCAGCTTAGGAGGCGGAGGGGTGCGTGGCTACACCTTC
. TRBJ1-6 TRBV5-1 TRBD1 CASSPTGTGAGYSPLHF TGCGCCAGCAGCCCCACCGGGACAGGGGCAGGGTATTCACCCCTCCACTTT
. TRBJ2-4 TRBV7-9 . CASSLAGGNIQYF TGTGCCAGCAGCTTAGCTGGGGGAAACATTCAGTACTTC
. TRBJ1-6 TRBV4-3 TRBD1 CASSQDYRDSLNSPLHF TGCGCCAGCAGCCAAGATTACAGGGACAGTCTTAATTCACCCCTCCACTTT
. TRBJ1-6 TRBV14 . CASSQTGNSPLHF TGTGCCAGCAGCCAAACAGGGAATTCACCCCTCCACTTT
. TRBJ2-7 TRBV29-1 . CSVEDWRDEQYF TGCAGCGTTGAAGACTGGCGAGACGAGCAGTACTTC
. TRBJ1-2 TRBV18 . CASSPRRGNYGYTF TGTGCCAGCTCACCGCGAAGGGGAAACTATGGCTACACCTTC
. TRBJ2-1 TRBV6-1 . CASTPPGDRSNEQFF TGTGCCAGCACCCCTCCGGGGGACAGATCCAATGAGCAGTTCTTC
. TRBJ2-7 TRBV7-2 TRBD2 CASSPLAAYEQYF TGTGCCAGCAGTCCACTAGCGGCCTACGAGCAGTACTTC
. TRBJ2-5 TRBV7-2 . CASSLVTGIRETQYF TGTGCCAGCAGCTTAGTGACAGGAATCCGAGAGACCCAGTACTTC
. TRBJ1-1 TRBV2 . CASSESGGNTEAFF TGTGCCAGCAGTGAATCCGGCGGGAACACTGAAGCTTTCTTT
few TRBJ1-5 TRBV4-3 . CASRPNFAAGQPQHF TGCGCCAGCAGGCCGAATTTTGCCGCTGGGCAGCCCCAGCATTTT
. TRBJ1-1 TRBV2 . CASSHTSGSGTEAFF TGTGCCAGCAGTCATACCTCAGGGTCGGGCACTGAAGCTTTCTTT
. TRBJ2-2 TRBV6-5 . CASSYSLSNTGELFF TGTGCCAGCAGTTACTCTCTTTCGAACACCGGGGAGCTGTTTTTT
. TRBJ2-7 TRBV9 . CASSVGAGTGDYEQYF TGTGCCAGCAGCGTAGGAGCCGGGACGGGCGACTACGAGCAGTACTTC
. TRBJ2-1 TRBV4-2 TRBD2 CASSQDRSGSWGNEQFF TGTGCCAGCAGCCAAGATCGGAGCGGGAGTTGGGGCAATGAGCAGTTCTTC
few TRBJ1-3 TRBV4-2 . CASSQRVTGLAGSGNTIYF TGTGCCAGCAGCCAAAGGGTTACAGGGCTCGCGGGTAGTGGAAACACCATATATTTT
. TRBJ2-6 TRBV7-9 TRBD1 CASSFGGQGFAGANVLTF TGTGCCAGCAGCTTCGGGGGACAGGGTTTCGCTGGGGCCAACGTCCTGACTTTC